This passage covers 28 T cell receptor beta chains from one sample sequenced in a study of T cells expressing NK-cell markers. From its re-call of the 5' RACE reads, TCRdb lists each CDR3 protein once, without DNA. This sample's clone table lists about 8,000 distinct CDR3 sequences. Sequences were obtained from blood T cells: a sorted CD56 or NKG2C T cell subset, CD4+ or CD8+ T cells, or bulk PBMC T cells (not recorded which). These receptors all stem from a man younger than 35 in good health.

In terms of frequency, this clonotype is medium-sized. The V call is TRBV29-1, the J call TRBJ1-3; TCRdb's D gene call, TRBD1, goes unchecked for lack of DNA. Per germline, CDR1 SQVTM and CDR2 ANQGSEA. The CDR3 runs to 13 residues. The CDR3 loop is CSVPGTSGNTIYF.

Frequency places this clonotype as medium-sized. The CDR3 here is CASTTRGPYEQYF. The chain employs TRBV28 and TRBJ2-7; absent DNA, TCRdb's TRBD1 call cannot be checked. Per the germline V gene, CDR1 is MDHEN and CDR2 is SYDVKM. The CDR3 runs 13 residues.

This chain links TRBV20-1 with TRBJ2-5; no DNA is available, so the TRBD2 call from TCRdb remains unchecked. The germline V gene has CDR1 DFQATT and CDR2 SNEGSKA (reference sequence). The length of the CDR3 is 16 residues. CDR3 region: CSAKLAGARIRETQYF.

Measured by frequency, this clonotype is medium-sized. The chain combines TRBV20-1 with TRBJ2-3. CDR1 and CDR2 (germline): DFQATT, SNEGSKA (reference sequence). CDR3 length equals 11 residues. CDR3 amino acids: CSPSQGVTQYF.

The CDR3 sequence is CASSAQTTGNQPQHF. The J gene is TRBJ1-5, the V gene TRBV2; no DNA is available, so the TRBD1 call from TCRdb remains unchecked. The CDR3 extends over 15 amino acids. CDR1 is SNHLY, CDR2 FYNNEI, per germline.

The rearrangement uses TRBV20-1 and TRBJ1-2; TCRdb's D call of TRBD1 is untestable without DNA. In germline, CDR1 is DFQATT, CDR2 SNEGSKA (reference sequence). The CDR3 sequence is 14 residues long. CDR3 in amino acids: CSARGLGVNYGYTF.

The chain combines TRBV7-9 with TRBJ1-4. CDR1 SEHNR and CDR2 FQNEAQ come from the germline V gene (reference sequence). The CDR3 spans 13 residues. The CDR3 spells CASSSSTNEKLFF.

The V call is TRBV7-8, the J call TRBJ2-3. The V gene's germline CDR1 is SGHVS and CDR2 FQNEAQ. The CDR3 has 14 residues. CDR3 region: CASSLATRRDTQYF.

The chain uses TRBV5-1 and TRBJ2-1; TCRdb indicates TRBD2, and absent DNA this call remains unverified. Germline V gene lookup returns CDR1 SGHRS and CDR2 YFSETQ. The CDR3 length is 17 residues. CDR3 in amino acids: CASSRGLAETTYNEQFF. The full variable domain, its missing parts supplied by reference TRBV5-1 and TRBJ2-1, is KAGVTQTPRYLIKTRGQQVTLSCSPISGHRSVSWYQQTPGQGLQFLFEYFSETQRNKGNFPGRFSGRQFSNSRSEMNVSTLELGDSALYLCASSRGLAETTYNEQFFGPGTRLTVL.

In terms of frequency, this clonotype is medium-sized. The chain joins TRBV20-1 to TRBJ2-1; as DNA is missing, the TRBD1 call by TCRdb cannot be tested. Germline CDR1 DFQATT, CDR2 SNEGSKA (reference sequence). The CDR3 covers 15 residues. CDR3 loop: CSAQNKGRSLYEQFF.

The CDR3 spells CSARPPGGLRDYGYTF. The V and J genes are TRBV20-1 and TRBJ1-2; TCRdb picks TRBD1, but there is no DNA to check that call. Germline loops: CDR1 DFQATT, CDR2 SNEGSKA (reference sequence). The CDR3 runs 16 residues.

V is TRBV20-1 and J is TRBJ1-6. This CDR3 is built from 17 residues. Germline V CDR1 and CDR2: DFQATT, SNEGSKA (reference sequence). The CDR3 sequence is CSAKGPGLSSYNSPLHF.

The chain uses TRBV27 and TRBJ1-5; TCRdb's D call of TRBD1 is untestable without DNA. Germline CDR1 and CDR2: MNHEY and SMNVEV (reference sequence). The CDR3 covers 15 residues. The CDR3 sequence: CASSFRGESNQPQHF.

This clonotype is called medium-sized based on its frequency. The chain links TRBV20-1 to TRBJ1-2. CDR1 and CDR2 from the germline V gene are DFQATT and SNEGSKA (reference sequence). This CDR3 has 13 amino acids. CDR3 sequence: CSPGEGNNYGYTF.

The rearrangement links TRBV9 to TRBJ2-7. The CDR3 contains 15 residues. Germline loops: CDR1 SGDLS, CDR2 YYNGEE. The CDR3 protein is CASSVAGGATYEQYF. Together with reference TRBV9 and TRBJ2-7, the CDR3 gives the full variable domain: DSGVTQTPKHLITATGQRVTLRCSPRSGDLSVYWYQQSLDQGLQFLIQYYNGEERAKGNILERFSAQQFPDLHSELNLSSLELGDSALYFCASSVAGGATYEQYFGPGTRLTVT.

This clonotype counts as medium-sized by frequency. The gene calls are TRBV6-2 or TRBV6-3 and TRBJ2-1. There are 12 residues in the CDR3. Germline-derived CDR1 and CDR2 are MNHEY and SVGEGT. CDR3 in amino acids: CASSYGLNEQFF.

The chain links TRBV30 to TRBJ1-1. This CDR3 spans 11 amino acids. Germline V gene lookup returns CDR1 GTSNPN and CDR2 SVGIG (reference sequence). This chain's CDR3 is CARSMNTEAFF. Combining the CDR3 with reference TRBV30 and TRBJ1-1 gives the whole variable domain SQTIHQWPATLVQPVGSPLSLECTVEGTSNPNLYWYRQAAGRGLQLLFYSVGIGQISSEVPQNLSASRPQDRQFILSSKKLLLSDSGFYLCARSMNTEAFFGQGTRLTVV.

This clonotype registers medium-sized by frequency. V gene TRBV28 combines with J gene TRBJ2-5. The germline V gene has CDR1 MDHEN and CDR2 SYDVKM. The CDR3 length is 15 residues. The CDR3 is CASSLNSGSGETQYF.

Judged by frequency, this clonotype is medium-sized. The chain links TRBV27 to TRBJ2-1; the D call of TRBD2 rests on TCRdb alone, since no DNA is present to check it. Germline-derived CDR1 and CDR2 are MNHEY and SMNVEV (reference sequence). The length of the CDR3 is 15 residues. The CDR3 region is CASSLRGRASGEQFF.

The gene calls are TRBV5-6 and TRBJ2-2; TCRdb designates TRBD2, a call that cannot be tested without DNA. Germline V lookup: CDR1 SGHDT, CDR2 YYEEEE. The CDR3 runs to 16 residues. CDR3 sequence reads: CASSRGGVINTGELFF.

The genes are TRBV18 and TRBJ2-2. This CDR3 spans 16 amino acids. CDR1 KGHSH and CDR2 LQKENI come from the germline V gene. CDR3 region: CASSPDRWGNGGELFF.

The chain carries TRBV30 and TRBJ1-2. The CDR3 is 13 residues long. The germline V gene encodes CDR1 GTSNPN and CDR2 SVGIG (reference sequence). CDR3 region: CAWMNGIDYGYTF.

The CDR3 sequence: CASSPTGGTSGNTIYF. The chain employs TRBV5-1 and TRBJ1-3; lacking DNA, the TRBD1 call made by TCRdb goes unchecked. Germline CDR1 SGHRS, CDR2 YFSETQ. The CDR3 totals 16 residues.

The chain's CDR3 is CASSFWLAGNEQFF. This chain joins TRBV27 and TRBJ2-1; the D call from TCRdb, TRBD2, cannot be confirmed without DNA. The CDR3 is 14 residues long. Germline CDR1 and CDR2: MNHEY and SMNVEV (reference sequence).

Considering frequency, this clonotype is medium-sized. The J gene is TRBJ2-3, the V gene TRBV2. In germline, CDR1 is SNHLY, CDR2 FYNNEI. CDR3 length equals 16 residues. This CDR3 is CASRRDFLAVTDTQYF.

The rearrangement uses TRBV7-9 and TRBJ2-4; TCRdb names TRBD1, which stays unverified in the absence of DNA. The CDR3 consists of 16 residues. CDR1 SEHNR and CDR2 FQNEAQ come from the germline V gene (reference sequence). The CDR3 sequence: CASSFGTDGAKNIQYF.

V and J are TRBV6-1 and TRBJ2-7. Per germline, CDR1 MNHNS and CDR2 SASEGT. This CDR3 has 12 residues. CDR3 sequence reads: CASSELTYEQYF.

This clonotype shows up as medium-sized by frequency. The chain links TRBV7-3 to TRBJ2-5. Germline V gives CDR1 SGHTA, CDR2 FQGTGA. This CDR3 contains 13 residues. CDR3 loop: CASSLSGQETQYF.